This T cell receptor (beta chain) was recorded in a study of blood T cell repertoires in COVID-19 (dated by TCRdb to 2018 to 2020). Regarding the research as a whole: Samples from collaborators originated in the United States, Italy and Spain and spanned both the acute and convalescent phases of COVID-19. Nearly every sample came with metadata listing a de-identified subject ID, COVID-19 status, age in years and sex. A freely available public database, intended as a resource for researchers studying the immune response to SARS-CoV-2, is where the repertoires were released. HLA class I and class II types, where available, came from metadata supplied by the sample provider rather than from assay-based typing. Deeply sampled blood TCRbeta repertoires from subjects exposed to, actively infected with, or recovered from COVID-19 were included in the dataset. Samples were obtained from the ongoing ImmuneRACE study (first 160 participants) and from 1,254 subjects provided by 6 global collaborators. The prospective study material was composed of cDNA or gDNA derived from T cells, B-cell-depleted T cells, or PBMCs.

As regards this clone: Which antigen it targets is not known. No much larger clonotype is one base removed from it; base qualities were not supplied.

Participants in the prospective study were enrolled through a virtual design, were aged roughly 18 to 90 years, and lived in about two dozen United States geographic areas. In the prospective study, participants were assigned to cohorts based on the clinical history participants reported in a screening survey and a study questionnaire. Exposed participants had been in contact, within 2 weeks of entering the study, with a person who had a PCR-confirmed or clinician-diagnosed case of COVID-19. Mobile phlebotomists in the prospective study collected whole blood, serum and a nasopharyngeal or oropharyngeal swab from every participant. Prospective study participants could optionally give additional blood draws and questionnaires over a roughly 2-month period. Before DNA extraction, prospective study blood samples were shipped either frozen or at room temperature. The immunoSEQ Assay, a bias-controlled multiplex PCR, was used to amplify TCRbeta CDR3 regions from genomic DNA. In the source study's methods: The number of nucleated cells in each sample was estimated by amplification of reference gene primers within the assay. To quantify the absolute abundance of each unique TCRbeta CDR3 rearrangement, sequence reads were collapsed and filtered. For each sample, productive Simpson clonality was calculated as the square root of Simpson's diversity index over productive rearrangements. Sourced from immuneACCESS, this table was stored by TCRdb with only in-frame sequences that have V and J called. A share of the clones is absent; for the studies checked, an unresolved V gene accounts for under half, and the remainder has no known explanation. V and J calls and clone size follow that table, whereas D and trimming were derived from the DNA. The sample table holds around 190,000 clones, of which roughly 84% were seen once. The top ten clones comprise less than 3.5% of the sample.

The germline V gene (reference sequence) specifies MNHEY as CDR1 and SMNVEV as CDR2. Trimming removed 6 bases from V and 3 bases from J; the gene matches leave 4 bases unexplained. CDR3 length: 14 amino acids, cysteine to phenylalanine. Only the CDR3 DNA is retained, 42 bases long and in frame from the first base. The research as a whole found: How much clinical and demographic metadata was included differed by source and by participant, and the metadata was provided uncurated.

The receptor chain draws on TRBV27 and TRBJ1-1; 10 of the junction bases match TRBD1. This TCR was sampled from a woman aged 25 to 39 who had been exposed to COVID-19. Sequencing used PBMCs or T cells enriched from blood (not recorded which). The CDR3 here reads CASRQTGGYTEAFF. The nucleotide sequence reads as follows: TGTGCCAGCAGGCAGACAGGGGGCTACACTGAAGCTTTCTTT.